What follows is one T cell receptor beta chain and its context. Its antigen is unknown. Moderate-to-severe activity, CAS ≥3, NOSPECS ≥4 and duration under 3 months were recorded for donors with ophthalmopathy. PBMCs had their origin in fresh peripheral blood (over 8.5 ml). CDR3 length: 15 amino acids. V lost 0 bases, J lost 2 bases, and 10 bases lay in between. Per germline, CDR1 LNHNV and CDR2 YYDKDF (reference sequence). This entry belongs to a study of Graves' ophthalmopathy and Graves' hyperthyroidism. Study-wide points: The model predicted ophthalmopathy progression with around 69% sensitivity and around 72% specificity.

Amplification of TCR beta CDR3 regions used RNA transcripts. After a first-round RT-PCR with HTBI primers, a second-round multiplex PCR was run. Using its own MiXCR run on the multiplex PCR reads, TCRdb lists one record per CDR3 protein. The table records about 480,000 distinct CDR3 sequences, under 15% of them present only once. The clonotype was recovered from a woman between 25 and 40 years old with Graves' ophthalmopathy. The sequencing input was blood. The rearrangement uses TRBV15 and TRBJ2-5; D gene uncertain. CDR3 sequence: CATSRDLGEQETQYF. The CDR3 DNA reads TGTGCCACCAGCAGAGATCTAGGCGAACAAGAGACCCAGTACTTC.